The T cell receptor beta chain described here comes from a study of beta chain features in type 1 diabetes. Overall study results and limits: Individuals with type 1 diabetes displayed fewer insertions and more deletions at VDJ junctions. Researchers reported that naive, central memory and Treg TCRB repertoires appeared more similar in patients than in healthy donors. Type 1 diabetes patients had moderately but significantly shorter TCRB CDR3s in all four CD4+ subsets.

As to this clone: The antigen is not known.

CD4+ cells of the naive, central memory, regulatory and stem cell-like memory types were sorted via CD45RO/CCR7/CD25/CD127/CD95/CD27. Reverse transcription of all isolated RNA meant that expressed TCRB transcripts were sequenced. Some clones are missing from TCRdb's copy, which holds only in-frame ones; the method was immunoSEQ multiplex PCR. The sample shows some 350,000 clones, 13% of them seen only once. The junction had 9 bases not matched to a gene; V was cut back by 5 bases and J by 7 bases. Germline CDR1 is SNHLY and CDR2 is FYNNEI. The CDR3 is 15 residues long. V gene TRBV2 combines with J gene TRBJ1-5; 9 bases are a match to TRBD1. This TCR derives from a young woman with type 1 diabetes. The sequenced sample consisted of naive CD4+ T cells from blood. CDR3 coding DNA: TGTGCCAGCAGTTCCGGGACAGGGTATAAACAGCCCCAGCATTTT. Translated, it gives CASSSGTGYKQPQHF.